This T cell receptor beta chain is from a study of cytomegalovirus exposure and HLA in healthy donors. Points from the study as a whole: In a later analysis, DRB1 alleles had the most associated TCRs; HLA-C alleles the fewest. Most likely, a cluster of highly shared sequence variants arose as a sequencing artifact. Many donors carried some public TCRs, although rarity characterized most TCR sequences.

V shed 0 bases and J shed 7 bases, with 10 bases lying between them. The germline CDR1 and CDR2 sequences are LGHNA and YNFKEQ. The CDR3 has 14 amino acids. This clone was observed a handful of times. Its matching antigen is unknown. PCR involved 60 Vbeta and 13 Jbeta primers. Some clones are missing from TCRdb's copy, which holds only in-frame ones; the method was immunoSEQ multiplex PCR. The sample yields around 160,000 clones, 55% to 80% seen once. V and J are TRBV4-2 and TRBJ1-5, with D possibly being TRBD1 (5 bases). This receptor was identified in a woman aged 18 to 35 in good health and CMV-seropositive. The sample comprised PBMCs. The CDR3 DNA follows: TGTGCCAGCAGCCAAGAAGGGGTAGACCAGCCCCAGCATTTT. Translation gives CASSQEGVDQPQHF.